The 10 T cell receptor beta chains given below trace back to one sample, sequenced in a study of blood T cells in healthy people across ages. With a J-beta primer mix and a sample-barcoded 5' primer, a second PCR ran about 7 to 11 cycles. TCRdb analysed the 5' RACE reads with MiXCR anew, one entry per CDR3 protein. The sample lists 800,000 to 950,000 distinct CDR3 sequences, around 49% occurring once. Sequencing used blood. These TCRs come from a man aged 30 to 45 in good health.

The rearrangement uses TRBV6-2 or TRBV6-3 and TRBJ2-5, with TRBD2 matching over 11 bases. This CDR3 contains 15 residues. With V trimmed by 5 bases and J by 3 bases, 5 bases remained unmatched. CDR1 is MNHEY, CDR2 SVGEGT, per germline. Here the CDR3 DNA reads TGTGCCAGCAGTCCCCCGGGACTAGCGGAAGAGACCCAGTACTTC. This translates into CASSPPGLAEETQYF.

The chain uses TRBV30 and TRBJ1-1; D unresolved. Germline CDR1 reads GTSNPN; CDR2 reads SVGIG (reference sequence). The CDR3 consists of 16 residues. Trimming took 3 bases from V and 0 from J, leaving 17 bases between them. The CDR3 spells CAWSGLGTGLNTEAFF. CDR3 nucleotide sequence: TGTGCCTGGAGCGGACTAGGCACGGGCTTGAACACTGAAGCTTTCTTT.

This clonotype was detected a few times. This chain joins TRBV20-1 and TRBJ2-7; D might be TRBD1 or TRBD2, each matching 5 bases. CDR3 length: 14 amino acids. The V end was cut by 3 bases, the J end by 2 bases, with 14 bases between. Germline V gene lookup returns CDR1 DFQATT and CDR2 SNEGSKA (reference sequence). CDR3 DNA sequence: TGCAGTGCTAGTCTCGGGGACGGGGCCTACGAGCAGTACTTC. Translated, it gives CSASLGDGAYEQYF.

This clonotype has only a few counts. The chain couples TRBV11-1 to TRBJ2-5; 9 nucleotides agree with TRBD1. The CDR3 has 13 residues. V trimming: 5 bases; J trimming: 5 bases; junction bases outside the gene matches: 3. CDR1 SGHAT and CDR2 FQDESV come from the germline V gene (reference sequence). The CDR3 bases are TGTGCCAGCAGCCGGGACAGGGATGAGACCCAGTACTTC. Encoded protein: CASSRDRDETQYF.

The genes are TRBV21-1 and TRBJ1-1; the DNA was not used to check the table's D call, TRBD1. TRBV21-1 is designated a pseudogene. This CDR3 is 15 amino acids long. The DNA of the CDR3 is TGTGCCAGCAGCAAAGAGGGGGAGCTGAACACTGAAGCTTTCTTT. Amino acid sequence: CASSKEGELNTEAFF.

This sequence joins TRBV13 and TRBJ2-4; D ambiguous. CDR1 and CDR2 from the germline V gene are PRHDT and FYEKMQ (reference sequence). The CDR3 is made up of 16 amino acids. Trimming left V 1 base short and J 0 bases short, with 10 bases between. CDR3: CASSLAPVSAKNIQYF. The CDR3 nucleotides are TGTGCCAGCAGCTTAGCCCCAGTATCAGCCAAAAACATTCAGTACTTC.

The CDR3 bases are TGTGCCAGCAGGGAGGACAGAAACACCGGGGAGCTGTTTTTT. As protein: CASREDRNTGELFF. The rearrangement links TRBV12-3 or TRBV12-4 to TRBJ2-2; weak D call: TRBD1 (6 bases). V was shortened by 6 bases and J by 2 bases, with 10 bases between the two germline ends. There are 14 residues in the CDR3.

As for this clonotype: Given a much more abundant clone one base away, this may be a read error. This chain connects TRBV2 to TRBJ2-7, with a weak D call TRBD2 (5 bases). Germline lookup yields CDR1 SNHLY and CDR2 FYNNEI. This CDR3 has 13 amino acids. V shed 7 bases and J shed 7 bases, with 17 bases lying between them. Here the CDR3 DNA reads TGTGCCAGCATCAATCCGGGGTACAATGAGCAGTACTTC. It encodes CASINPGYNEQYF.

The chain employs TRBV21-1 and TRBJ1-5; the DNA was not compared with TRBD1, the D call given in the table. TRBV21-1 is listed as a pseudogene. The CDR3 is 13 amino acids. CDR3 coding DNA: TGTGCCAACAAGGGGACAAGCAATCAGCCCCAGCATTTT. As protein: CANKGTSNQPQHF.

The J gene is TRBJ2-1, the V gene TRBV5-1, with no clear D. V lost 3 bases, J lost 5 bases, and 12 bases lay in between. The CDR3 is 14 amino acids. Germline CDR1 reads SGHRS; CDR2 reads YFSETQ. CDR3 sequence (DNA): TGCGCCAGCAGCTCGGACGCTAACCACAATGAGCAGTTCTTC. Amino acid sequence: CASSSDANHNEQFF.